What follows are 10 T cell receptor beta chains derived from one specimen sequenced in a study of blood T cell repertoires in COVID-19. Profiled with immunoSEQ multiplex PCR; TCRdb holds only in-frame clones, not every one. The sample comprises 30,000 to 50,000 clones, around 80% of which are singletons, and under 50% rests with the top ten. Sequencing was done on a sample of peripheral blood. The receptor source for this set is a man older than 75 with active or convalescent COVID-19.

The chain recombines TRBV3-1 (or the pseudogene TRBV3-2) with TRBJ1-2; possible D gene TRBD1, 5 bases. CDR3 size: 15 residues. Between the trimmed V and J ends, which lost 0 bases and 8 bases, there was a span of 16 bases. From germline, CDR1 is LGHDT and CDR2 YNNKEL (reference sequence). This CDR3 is CASSQDPQGLGGYTF. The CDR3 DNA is TGTGCCAGCAGCCAAGATCCGCAGGGACTGGGGGGCTACACCTTC.

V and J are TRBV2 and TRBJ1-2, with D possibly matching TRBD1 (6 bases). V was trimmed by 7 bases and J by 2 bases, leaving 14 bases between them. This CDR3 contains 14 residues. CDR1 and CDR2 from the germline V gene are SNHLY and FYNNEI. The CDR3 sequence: CASTSRGTNYGYTF. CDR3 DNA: TGTGCCAGCACTTCCAGGGGTACGAACTATGGCTACACCTTC.

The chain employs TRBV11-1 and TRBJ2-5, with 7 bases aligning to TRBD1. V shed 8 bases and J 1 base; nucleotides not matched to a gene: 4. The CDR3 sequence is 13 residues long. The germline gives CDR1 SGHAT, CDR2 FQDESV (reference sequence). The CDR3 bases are TGTGCCAGCCAGGACAGGCCCCAAGAGACCCAGTACTTC. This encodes CASQDRPQETQYF.

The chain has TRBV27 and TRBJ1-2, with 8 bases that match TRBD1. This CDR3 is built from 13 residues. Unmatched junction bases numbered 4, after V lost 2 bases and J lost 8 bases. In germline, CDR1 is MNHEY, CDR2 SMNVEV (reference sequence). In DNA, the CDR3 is TGTGCCAGCAGTTTAAGACAGGGGAGCGGCTACACCTTC. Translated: CASSLRQGSGYTF.

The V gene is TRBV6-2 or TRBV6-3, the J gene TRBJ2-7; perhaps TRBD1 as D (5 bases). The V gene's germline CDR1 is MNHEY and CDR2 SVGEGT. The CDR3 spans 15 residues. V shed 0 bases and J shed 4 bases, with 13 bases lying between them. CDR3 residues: CASSYSLTDSYEQYF. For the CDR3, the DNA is TGTGCCAGCAGTTACTCCCTAACCGACAGTTACGAGCAGTACTTC.

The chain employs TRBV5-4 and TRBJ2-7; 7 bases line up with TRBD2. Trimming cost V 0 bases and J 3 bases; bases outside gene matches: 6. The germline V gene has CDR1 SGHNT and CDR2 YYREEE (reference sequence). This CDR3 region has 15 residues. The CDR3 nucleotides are TGTGCCAGCAGCTTGGCGGGGGGTGGAAGCTACGAGCAGTACTTC. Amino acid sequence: CASSLAGGGSYEQYF. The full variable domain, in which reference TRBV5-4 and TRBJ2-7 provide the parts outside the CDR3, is ETGVTQSPTHLIKTRGQQVTLRCSSQSGHNTVSWYQQALGQGPQFIFQYYREEENGRGNFPPRFSGLQFPNYSSELNVNALELDDSALYLCASSLAGGGSYEQYFGPGTRLTVT.

The CDR3 nucleotides read TGTGCCAGCAGCCCTCTTTTGAGCGGGACCAACACCGGGGAGCTGTTTTTT. As protein: CASSPLLSGTNTGELFF. The rearrangement uses TRBV11-2 and TRBJ2-2; 7 bases align to TRBD2. Trimming at V came to 5 bases and at J to 2 bases, leaving 11 bases not matched to a gene. The germline gives CDR1 SGHAT, CDR2 FQNNGV. The CDR3 covers 17 residues.

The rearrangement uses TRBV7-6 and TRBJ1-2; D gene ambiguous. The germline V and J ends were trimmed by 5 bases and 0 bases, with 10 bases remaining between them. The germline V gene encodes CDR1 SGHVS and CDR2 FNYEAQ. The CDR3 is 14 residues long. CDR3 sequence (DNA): TGTGCCAGCAGCCCGGGTCTAACTAACTATGGCTACACCTTC. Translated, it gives CASSPGLTNYGYTF.

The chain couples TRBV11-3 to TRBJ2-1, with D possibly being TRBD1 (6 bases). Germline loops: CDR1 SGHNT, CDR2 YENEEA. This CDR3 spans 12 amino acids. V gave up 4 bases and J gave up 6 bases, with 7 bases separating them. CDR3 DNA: TGTGCCAGCAGCTCGGACAGCAATGAGCAGTTCTTC. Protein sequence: CASSSDSNEQFF.

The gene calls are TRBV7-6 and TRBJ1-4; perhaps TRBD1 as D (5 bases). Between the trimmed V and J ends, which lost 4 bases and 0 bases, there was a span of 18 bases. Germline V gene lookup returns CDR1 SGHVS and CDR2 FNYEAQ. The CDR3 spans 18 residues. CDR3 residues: CASSSVSGGIATNEKLFF. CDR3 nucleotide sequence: TGTGCCAGCAGCTCCGTCTCCGGGGGAATTGCAACTAATGAAAAACTGTTTTTT. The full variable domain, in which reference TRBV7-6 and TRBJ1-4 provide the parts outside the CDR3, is GAGVSQSPRYKVTKRGQDVALRCDPISGHVSLYWYRQALGQGPEFLTYFNYEAQQDKSGLPNDRFSAERPEGSISTLTIQRTEQRDSAMYRCASSSVSGGIATNEKLFFGSGTQLSVL.